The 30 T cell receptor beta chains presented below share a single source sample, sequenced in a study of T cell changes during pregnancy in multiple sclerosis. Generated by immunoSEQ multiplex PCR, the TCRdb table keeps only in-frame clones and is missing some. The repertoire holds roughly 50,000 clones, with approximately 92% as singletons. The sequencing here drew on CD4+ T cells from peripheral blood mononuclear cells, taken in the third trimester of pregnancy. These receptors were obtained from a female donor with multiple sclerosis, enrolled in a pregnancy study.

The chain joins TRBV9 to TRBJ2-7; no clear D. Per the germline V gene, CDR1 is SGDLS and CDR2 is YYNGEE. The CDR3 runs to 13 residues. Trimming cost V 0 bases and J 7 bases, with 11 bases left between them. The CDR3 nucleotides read TGTGCCAGCAGCGTAGTAGAGGTGGGTGAGCAGTACTTC. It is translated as CASSVVEVGEQYF.

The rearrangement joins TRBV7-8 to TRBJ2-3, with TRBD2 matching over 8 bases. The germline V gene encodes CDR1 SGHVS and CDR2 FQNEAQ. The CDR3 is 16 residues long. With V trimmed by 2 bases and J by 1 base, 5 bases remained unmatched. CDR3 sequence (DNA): TGTGCCAGCAGCTTAAGAATTAGCGGGGGCACAGATACGCAGTATTTT. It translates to CASSLRISGGTDTQYF.

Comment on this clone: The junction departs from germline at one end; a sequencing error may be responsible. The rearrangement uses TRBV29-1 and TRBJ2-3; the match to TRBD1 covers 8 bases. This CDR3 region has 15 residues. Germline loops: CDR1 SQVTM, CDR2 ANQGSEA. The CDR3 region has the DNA TGCAGCGTGGAAGGACAGGGAGTGAGCACAGATACGCAGTATTTT. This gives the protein CSVEGQGVSTDTQYF.

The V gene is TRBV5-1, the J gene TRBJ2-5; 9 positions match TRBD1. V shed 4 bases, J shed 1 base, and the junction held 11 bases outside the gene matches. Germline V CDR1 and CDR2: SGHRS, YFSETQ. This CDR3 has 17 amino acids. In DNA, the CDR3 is TGCGCCAGCAGCCGGAGCACCCTGACAGGGGGCCAAGAGACCCAGTACTTC. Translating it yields CASSRSTLTGGQETQYF.

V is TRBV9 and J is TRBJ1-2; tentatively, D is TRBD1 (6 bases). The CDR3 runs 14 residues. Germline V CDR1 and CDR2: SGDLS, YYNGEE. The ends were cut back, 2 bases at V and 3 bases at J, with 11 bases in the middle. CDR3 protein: CASSVEDSHYGYTF. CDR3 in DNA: TGTGCCAGCAGCGTGGAGGACAGCCACTATGGCTACACCTTC.

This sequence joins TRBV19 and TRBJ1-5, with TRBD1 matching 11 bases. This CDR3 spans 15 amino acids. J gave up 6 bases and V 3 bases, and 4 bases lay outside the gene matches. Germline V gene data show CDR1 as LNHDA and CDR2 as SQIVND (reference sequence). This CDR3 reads CASSMWTGGSQPQHF. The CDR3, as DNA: TGTGCCAGTAGTATGTGGACAGGGGGCAGTCAGCCCCAGCATTTT.

CDR3 DNA sequence: TGTGCCAGTAGTATGGTGGCTAGCCTAAGCACAGATACGCAGTATTTT. Protein sequence: CASSMVASLSTDTQYF. This chain uses TRBV19 with TRBJ2-3; the D gene is possibly TRBD2 (5 bases). The V end was cut by 3 bases, the J end by 0 bases, with 13 bases between. The CDR3 is made up of 16 amino acids. Germline V CDR1 and CDR2: LNHDA, SQIVND (reference sequence).

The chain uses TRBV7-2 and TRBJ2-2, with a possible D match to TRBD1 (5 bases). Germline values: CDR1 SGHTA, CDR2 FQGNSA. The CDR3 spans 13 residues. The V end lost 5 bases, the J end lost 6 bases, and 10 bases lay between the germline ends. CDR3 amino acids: CASSPQGAGELFF. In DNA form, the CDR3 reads TGTGCCAGCAGCCCCCAAGGGGCCGGGGAGCTGTTTTTT.

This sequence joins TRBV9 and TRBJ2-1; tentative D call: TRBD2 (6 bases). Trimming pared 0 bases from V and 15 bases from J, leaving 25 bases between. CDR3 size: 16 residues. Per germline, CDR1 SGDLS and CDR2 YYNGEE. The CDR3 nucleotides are TGTGCCAGCAGCGTAGATGGATGGTCTGTGGAGGGAAGACGGTTCTTC. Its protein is CASSVDGWSVEGRRFF.

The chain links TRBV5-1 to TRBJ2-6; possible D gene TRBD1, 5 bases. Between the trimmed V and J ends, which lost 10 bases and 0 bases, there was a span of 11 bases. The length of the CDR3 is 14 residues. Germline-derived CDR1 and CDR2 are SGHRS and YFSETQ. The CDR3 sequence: CAPQGLSGANVLTF. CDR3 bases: TGCGCCCCCCAGGGCCTCTCTGGGGCCAACGTCCTGACTTTC.

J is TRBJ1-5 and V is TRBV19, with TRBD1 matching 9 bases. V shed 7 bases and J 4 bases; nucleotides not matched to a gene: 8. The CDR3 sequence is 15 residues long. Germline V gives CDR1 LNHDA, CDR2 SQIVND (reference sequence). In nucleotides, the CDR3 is TGTGCCAGTAACCCGGGACAGGGTCTAAATCAGCCCCAGCATTTT. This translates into CASNPGQGLNQPQHF.

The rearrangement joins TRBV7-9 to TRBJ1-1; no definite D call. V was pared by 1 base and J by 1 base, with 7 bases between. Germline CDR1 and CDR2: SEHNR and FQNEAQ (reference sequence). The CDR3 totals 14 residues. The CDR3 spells CASSLGPQNTEAFF. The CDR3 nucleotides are TGTGCCAGCAGCTTAGGGCCCCAGAACACTGAAGCTTTCTTT.

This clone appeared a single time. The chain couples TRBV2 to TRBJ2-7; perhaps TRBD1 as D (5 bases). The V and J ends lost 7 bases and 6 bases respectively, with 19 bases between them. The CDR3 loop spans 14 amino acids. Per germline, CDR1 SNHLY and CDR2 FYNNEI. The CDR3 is CASKKGQGWSEQYF. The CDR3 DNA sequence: TGTGCCAGCAAAAAAGGGCAGGGATGGAGCGAGCAGTACTTC.

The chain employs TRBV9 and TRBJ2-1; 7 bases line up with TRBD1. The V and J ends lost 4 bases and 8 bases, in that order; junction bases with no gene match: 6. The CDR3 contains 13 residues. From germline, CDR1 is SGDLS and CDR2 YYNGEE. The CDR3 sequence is CASSPQQGYEQFF. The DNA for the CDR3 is TGTGCCAGCAGCCCCCAACAGGGGTATGAGCAGTTCTTC.

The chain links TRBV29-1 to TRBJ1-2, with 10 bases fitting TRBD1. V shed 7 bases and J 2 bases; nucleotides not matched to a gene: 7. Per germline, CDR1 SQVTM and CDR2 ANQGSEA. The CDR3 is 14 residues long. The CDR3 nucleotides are TGCAGCGACCGGGACAGGGGACTAAACTATGGCTACACCTTC. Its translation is CSDRDRGLNYGYTF.

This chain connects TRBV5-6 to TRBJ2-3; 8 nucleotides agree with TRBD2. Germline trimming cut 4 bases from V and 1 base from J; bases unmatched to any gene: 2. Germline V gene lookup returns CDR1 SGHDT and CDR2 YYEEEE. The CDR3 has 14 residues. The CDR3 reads CASSPTSGTDTQYF. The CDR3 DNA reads TGTGCCAGCAGCCCGACTAGCGGCACAGATACGCAGTATTTT.

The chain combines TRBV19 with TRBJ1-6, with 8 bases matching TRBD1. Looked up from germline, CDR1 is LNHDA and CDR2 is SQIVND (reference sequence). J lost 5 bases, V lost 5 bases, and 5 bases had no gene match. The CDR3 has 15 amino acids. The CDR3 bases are TGTGCCAGTAGTCGGCTGGGACAGGATAATTCACCCCTCCACTTT. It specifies CASSRLGQDNSPLHF. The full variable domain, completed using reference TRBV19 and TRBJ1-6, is DGGITQSPKYLFRKEGQNVTLSCEQNLNHDAMYWYRQDPGQGLRLIYYSQIVNDFQKGDIAEGYSVSREKKESFPLTVTSAQKNPTAFYLCASSRLGQDNSPLHFGNGTRLTVT.

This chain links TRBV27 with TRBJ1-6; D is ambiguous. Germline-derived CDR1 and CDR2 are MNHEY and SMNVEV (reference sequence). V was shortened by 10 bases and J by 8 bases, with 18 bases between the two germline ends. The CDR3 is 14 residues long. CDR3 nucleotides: TGTGCCACCTCAAAGGTGGCAGGCCATTCACCCCTCCACTTT. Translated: CATSKVAGHSPLHF.

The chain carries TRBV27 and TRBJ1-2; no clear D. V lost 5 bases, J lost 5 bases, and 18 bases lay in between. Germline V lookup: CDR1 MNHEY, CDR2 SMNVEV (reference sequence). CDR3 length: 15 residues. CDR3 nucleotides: TGTGCCAGCAGTCCCGTTGGAGGGAGTATATATGGCTACACCTTC. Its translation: CASSPVGGSIYGYTF.

Written as DNA, the CDR3 is TGCGCCAGCAGCTTACAGGGGTCTCACTACGAGCAGTACTTC. Protein sequence: CASSLQGSHYEQYF. The chain carries TRBV5-1 and TRBJ2-7, with 7 bases lining up with TRBD1. Germline trimming cut 2 bases from V and 3 bases from J; bases unmatched to any gene: 5. This CDR3 contains 14 residues. Germline values: CDR1 SGHRS, CDR2 YFSETQ.

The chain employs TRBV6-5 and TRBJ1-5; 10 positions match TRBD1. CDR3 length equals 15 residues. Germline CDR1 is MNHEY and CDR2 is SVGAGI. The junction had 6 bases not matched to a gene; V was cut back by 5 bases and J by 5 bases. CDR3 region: CASSRTGGRDQPQHF. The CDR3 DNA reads TGTGCCAGCAGTCGGACAGGGGGGAGAGATCAGCCCCAGCATTTT.

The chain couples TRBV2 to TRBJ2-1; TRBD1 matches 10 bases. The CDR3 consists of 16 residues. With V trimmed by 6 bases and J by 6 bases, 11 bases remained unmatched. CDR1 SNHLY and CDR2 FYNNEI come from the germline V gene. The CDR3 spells CASRVPGQGPSNEQFF. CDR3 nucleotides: TGTGCCAGCAGGGTCCCGGGACAGGGGCCCTCCAATGAGCAGTTCTTC.

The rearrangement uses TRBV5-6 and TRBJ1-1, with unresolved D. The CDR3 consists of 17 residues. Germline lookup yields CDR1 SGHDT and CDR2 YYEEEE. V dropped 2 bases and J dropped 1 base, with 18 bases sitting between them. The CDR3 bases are TGTGCCAGCAGCTTATTACCGTACCCCGGGGAGAACACTGAAGCTTTCTTT. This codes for CASSLLPYPGENTEAFF.

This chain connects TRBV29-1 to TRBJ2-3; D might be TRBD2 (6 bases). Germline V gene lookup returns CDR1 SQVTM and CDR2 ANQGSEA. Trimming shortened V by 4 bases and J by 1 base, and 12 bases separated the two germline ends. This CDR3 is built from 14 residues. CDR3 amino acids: CSVVVWGGTDTQYF. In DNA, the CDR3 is TGCAGCGTTGTAGTCTGGGGGGGCACAGATACGCAGTATTTT.

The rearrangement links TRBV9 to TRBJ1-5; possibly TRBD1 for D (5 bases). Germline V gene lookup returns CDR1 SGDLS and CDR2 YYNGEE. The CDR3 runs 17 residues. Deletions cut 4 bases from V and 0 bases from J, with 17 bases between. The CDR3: CASSSRSPRVSNQPQHF. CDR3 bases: TGTGCCAGCAGCTCTAGAAGTCCCAGGGTTAGCAATCAGCCCCAGCATTTT. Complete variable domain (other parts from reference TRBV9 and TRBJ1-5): DSGVTQTPKHLITATGQRVTLRCSPRSGDLSVYWYQQSLDQGLQFLIQYYNGEERAKGNILERFSAQQFPDLHSELNLSSLELGDSALYFCASSSRSPRVSNQPQHFGDGTRLSIL.

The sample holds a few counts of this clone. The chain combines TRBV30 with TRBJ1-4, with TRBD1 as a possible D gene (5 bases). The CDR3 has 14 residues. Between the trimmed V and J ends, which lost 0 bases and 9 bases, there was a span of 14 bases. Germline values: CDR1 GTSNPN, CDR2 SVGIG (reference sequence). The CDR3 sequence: CAWSVVQGRQKLFF. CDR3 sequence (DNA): TGTGCCTGGAGTGTAGTTCAGGGTCGGCAAAAACTGTTTTTT.

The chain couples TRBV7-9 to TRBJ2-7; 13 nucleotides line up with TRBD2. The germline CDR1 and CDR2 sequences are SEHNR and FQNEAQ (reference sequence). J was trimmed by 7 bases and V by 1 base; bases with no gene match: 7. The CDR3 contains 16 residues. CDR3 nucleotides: TGTGCCAGCAGCTTAGGGACTAGCGGGAGTTACGGGGAGCAGTACTTC. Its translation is CASSLGTSGSYGEQYF.

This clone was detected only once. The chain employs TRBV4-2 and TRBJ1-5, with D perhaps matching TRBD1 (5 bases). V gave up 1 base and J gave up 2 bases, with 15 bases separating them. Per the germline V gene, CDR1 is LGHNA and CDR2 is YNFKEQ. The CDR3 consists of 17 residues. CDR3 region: CASSQGGLGGGNQPQHF. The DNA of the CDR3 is TGTGCCAGCAGCCAAGGTGGCCTGGGGGGTGGCAATCAGCCCCAGCATTTT.

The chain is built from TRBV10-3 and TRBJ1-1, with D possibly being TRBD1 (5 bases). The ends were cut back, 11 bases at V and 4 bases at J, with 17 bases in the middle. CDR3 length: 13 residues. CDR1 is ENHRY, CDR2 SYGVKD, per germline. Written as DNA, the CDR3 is TGTGCCGCGCGGGAGGGGAATCCCACTGAAGCTTTCTTT. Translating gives CAAREGNPTEAFF.

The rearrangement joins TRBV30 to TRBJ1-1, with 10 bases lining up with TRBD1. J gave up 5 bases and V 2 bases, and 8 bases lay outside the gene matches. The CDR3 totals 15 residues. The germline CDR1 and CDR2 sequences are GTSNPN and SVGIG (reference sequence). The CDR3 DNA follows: TGTGCCTGGAGTTCAACGACAGGGGGCGGGACTGAAGCTTTCTTT. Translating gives CAWSSTTGGGTEAFF.